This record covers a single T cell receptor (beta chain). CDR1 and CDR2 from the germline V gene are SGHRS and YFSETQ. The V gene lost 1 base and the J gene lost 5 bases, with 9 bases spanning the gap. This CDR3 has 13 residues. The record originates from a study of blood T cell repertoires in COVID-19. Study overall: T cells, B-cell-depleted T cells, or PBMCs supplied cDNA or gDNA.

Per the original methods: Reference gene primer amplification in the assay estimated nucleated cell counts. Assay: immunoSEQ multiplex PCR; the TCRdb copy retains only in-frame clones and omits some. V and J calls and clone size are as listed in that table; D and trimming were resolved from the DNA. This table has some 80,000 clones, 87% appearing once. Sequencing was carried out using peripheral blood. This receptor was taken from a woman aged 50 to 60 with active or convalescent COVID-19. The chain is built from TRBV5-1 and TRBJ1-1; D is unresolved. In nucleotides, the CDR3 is TGCGCCAGCAGCTTGAGAAGGGAGACTGAAGCTTTCTTT. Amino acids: CASSLRRETEAFF.